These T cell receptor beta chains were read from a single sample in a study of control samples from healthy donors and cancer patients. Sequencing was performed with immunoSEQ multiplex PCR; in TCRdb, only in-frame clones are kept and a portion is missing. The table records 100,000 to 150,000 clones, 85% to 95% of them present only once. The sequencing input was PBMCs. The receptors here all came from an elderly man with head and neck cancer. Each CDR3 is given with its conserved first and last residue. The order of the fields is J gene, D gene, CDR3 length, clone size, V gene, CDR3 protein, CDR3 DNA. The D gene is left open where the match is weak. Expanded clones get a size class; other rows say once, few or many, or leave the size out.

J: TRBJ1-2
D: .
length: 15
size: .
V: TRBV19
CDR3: CASSLAGTRITLYTF
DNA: TGTGCCAGTAGTCTGGCCGGGACACGGATAACTCTGTACACCTTC

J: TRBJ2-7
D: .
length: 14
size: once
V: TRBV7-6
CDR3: CASSLALQGGEQYF
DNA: TGTGCCAGCAGCTTAGCGCTTCAGGGGGGCGAGCAGTACTTC

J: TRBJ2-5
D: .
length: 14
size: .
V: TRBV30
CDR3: CAWGFRTNQETQYF
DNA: TGTGCCTGGGGGTTTAGGACAAACCAAGAGACCCAGTACTTC

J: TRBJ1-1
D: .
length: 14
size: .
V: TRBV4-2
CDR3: CASSLRQTNTEAFF
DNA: TGTGCCAGCAGCCTTCGACAGACGAACACTGAAGCTTTCTTT

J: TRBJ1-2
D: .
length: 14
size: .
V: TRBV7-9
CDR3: CASSLGRQYYGYTF
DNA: TGTGCCAGCAGCTTGGGACGGCAATACTATGGCTACACCTTC

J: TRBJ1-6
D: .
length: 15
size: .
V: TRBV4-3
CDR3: CASSQDTRGGSPLHF
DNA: TGCGCCAGCAGCCAAGATACCAGGGGCGGTTCACCCCTCCACTTT

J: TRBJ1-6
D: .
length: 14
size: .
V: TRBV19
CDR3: CASSIGGDNSPLHF
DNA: TGTGCCAGTAGTATTGGGGGTGACAATTCACCCCTCCACTTT

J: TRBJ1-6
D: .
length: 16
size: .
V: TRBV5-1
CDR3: CASSLEAGGNSSPLHF
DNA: TGCGCCAGCAGCTTGGAGGCGGGGGGTAACAGTTCACCCCTCCACTTT

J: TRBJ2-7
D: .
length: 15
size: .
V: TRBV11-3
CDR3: CASSLGGGSHYEQYF
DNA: TGTGCCAGCAGCTTAGGAGGGGGGTCACACTACGAGCAGTACTTC

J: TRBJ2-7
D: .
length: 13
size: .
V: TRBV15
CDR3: CATSRDQRYEQYF
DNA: TGTGCCACCAGCAGAGATCAGCGGTACGAGCAGTACTTC

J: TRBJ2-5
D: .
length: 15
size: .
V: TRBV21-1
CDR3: CASSKGGTTQETQYF
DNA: TGTGCCAGCAGCAAAGGCGGCACAACTCAAGAGACCCAGTACTTC

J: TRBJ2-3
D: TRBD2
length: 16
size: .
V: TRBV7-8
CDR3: CASSFISGGFTDTQYF
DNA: TGTGCCAGCAGCTTTATAAGCGGGGGGTTCACAGATACGCAGTATTTT

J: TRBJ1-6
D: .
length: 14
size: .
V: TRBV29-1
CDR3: CSVRSSSYNSPLHF
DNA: TGCAGCGTTCGGAGTAGCTCCTATAATTCACCCCTCCACTTT

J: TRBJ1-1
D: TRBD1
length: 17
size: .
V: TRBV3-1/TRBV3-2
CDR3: CASSQEQGIFMNTEAFF
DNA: TGTGCCAGCAGCCAGGAACAGGGGATCTTCATGAACACTGAAGCTTTCTTT

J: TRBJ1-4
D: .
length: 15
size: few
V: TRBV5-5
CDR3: CASSLIPTVNEKLFF
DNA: TGTGCCAGCAGCTTAATTCCGACAGTGAATGAAAAACTGTTTTTT

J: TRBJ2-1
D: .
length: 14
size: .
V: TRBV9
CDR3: CASSEPGARGEQFF
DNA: TGTGCCAGCAGCGAGCCGGGGGCGAGGGGAGAGCAGTTCTTC

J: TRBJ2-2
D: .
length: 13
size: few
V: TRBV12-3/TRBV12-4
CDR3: CASRYDSTGELFF
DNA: TGTGCCAGCAGATACGACTCGACCGGGGAGCTGTTTTTT

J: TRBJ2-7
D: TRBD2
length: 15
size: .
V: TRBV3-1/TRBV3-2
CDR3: CASALLRGSSYEQYF
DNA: TGTGCCAGTGCCCTTTTGCGGGGGTCCTCCTACGAGCAGTACTTC

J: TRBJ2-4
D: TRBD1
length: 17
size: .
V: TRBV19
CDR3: CASSMGVTARGLNIQYF
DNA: TGTGCCAGTAGTATGGGCGTCACGGCCAGGGGGTTAAACATTCAGTACTTC

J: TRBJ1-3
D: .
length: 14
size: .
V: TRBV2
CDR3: CASSVGPAGNTIYF
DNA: TGTGCCAGCAGCGTAGGCCCCGCCGGAAACACCATATATTTT

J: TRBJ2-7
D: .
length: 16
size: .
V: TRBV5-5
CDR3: CASSFRRSPWVYEQYF
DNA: TGTGCCAGCAGCTTTAGACGCAGCCCATGGGTCTACGAGCAGTACTTC

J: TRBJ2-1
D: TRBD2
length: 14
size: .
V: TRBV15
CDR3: CATGRGGSYNEQFF
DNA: TGTGCCACCGGCCGCGGGGGCTCCTACAATGAGCAGTTCTTC

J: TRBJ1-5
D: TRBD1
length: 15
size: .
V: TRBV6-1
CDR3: CASSERTGPNGPQHF
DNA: TGTGCCAGCAGTGAGCGGACAGGGCCTAATGGGCCCCAGCATTTT

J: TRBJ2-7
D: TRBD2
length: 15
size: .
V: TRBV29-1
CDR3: CSVDLGPSGSYEQYF
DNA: TGCAGCGTTGATCTTGGGCCTAGCGGTTCCTACGAGCAGTACTTC

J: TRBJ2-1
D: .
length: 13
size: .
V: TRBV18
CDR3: CASSRDRDNEQFF
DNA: TGTGCCAGCTCACGGGATAGGGACAATGAGCAGTTCTTC

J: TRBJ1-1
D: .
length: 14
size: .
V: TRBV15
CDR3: CATSLTAGDTEAFF
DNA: TGTGCCACCAGCCTTACCGCGGGGGACACTGAAGCTTTCTTT

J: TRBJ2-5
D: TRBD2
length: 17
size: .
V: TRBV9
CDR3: CASSVGAAGGPVETQYF
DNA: TGTGCCAGCAGCGTAGGAGCGGCGGGAGGGCCCGTTGAGACCCAGTACTTC

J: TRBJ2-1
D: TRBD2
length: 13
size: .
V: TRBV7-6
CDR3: CASSLGGAGVQFF
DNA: TGTGCCAGCAGCTTGGGCGGGGCGGGGGTGCAGTTCTTC

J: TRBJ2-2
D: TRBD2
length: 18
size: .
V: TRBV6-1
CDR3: CASSVLLAGGSNTGELFF
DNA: TGTGCCAGCAGTGTCCTACTAGCGGGGGGTTCGAACACCGGGGAGCTGTTTTTT

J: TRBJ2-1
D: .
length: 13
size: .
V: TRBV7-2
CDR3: CASSLGGPNEQFF
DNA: TGTGCCAGCAGCCTTGGAGGGCCAAATGAGCAGTTCTTC

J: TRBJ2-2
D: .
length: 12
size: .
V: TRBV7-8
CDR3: CASSSWGGELFF
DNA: TGTGCCAGCAGCTCCTGGGGCGGGGAGCTGTTTTTT

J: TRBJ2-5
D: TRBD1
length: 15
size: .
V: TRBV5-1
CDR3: CASSTRTGAQETQYF
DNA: TGCGCCAGCAGCACAAGGACAGGGGCCCAAGAGACCCAGTACTTC

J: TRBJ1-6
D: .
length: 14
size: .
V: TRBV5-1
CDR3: CASSSGVDSSPLHF
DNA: TGCGCCAGCAGCTCAGGGGTCGACAGTTCACCCCTCCACTTT

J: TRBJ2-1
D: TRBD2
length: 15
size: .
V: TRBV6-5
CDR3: CASSPFPGGINEQFF
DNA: TGTGCCAGCAGTCCCTTCCCGGGGGGAATCAATGAGCAGTTCTTC

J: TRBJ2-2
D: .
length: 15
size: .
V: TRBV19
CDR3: CASSMSRSNTGELFF
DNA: TGTGCCAGTAGTATGTCGCGGAGTAACACCGGGGAGCTGTTTTTT

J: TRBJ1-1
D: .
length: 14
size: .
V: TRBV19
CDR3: CASSNRGLNTEAFF
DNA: TGTGCCAGTAGTAACCGGGGGTTGAACACTGAAGCTTTCTTT

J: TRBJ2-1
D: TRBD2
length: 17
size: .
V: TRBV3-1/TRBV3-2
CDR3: CASSRRLAGGSYNEQFF
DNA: TGTGCCAGCAGCCGCCGACTAGCGGGAGGCTCCTACAATGAGCAGTTCTTC